This T cell receptor (beta chain) was observed in a study of OX40 agonist ivuxolimab in advanced cancers. Background on the study: Every 2 weeks, ivuxolimab was infused into the patients intravenously at between 0.01 and 10 mg/kg. Three patients got partial responses; one had hepatocellular carcinoma and two had cutaneous melanoma. General study findings and limits: Antigen specificity of clonally expanded peripheral T cells was not established. Relative to CD4+ cells, CD8+ T cells on average had more expanded clones.

Here immunoSEQ multiplex PCR was the method, and the copy in TCRdb shows in-frame clones only, minus some. Of under 85,000 clones in the sample, 84% were seen once. Note on this clone: Its antigen is as yet unknown.

Germline V gene lookup returns CDR1 SGDLS and CDR2 YYNGEE. CDR3 size: 14 residues. V lost 1 base, J lost 3 bases, and 5 bases lay in between. The rearrangement uses TRBV9 and TRBJ2-6; D call uncertain. This sample comprised CD4+ or CD8+ T cells sorted from blood, obtained in a trial of the OX40 agonist ivuxolimab. The clonotype originates from an adult with an advanced solid tumor such as melanoma, head and neck, liver or kidney cancer. The CDR3 nucleotides read TGTGCCAGCAGCGTAAGAGGTGGGGCCAACGTCCTGACTTTC. Its protein is CASSVRGGANVLTF.